One and the same sample provided the 15 T cell receptor beta chains below, sequenced in a study of T-cell reconstitution after alpha-beta-depleted transplantation in children. Unique molecular identifiers were incorporated into the prepared TCRbeta library. TCRdb called the PCR reads again in MiXCR, with one record for every CDR3 protein. The data show approximately 350,000 distinct CDR3 sequences, around 10% seen once. This sample comprised PBMCs from the stem cell graft donor, obtained from the stem cell graft. The source is a human donor who donated a stem cell graft to a child with acute lymphoblastic leukemia.

This clonotype was counted at least ten times. V is TRBV5-1 and J is TRBJ1-2; maybe TRBD1 (6 bases). The V end was cut by 0 bases, the J end by 1 base, with 7 bases between. Per germline, CDR1 SGHRS and CDR2 YFSETQ. CDR3 length: 14 residues. The CDR3 loop reads CASSLEGHNYGYTF. DNA of the CDR3: TGCGCCAGCAGCTTGGAGGGACATAACTATGGCTACACCTTC.

This clonotype has a handful of counts. The chain carries TRBV11-1 and TRBJ2-7; TRBD2 agrees at 13 bases. The CDR3 spans 20 residues. J was trimmed by 2 bases and V by 4 bases; bases with no gene match: 17. Germline V CDR1 and CDR2: SGHAT, FQDESV (reference sequence). CDR3 protein: CASSSGVPGLAGHNTYEQYF. The CDR3 nucleotides read TGTGCCAGCAGCTCAGGAGTACCGGGACTAGCGGGACATAATACCTACGAGCAGTACTTC. Together with reference TRBV11-1 and TRBJ2-7, the CDR3 gives the full variable domain: EAEVAQSPRYKITEKSQAVAFWCDPISGHATLYWYRQILGQGPELLVQFQDESVVDDSQLPKDRFSAERLKGVDSTLKIQPAELGDSAMYLCASSSGVPGLAGHNTYEQYFGPGTRLTVT.

This clonotype occurred many times. The V gene is TRBV28, the J gene TRBJ1-2; D perhaps matches TRBD1 (6 bases). From germline, CDR1 is MDHEN and CDR2 SYDVKM. The CDR3 covers 13 residues. Trimming removed 5 bases from V and 2 bases from J, with 9 bases in between. This CDR3 reads CASSRTGNYGYTF. The CDR3 DNA sequence: TGTGCCAGCAGTCGAACAGGGAACTATGGCTACACCTTC.

This clonotype appeared many times. The gene calls are TRBV20-1 and TRBJ2-3; 8 bases fit TRBD2. J lost 5 bases, V lost 2 bases, and 6 bases had no gene match. The CDR3 sequence is 14 residues long. The V gene's germline CDR1 is DFQATT and CDR2 SNEGSKA (reference sequence). This CDR3 reads CSARSSGRVDTQYF. CDR3 bases: TGCAGTGCTAGATCTTCCGGGAGGGTAGATACGCAGTATTTT.

A few counts support this clonotype. The CDR3 DNA follows: TGCGCCAGCGGAACCCGAACTAGCGGGTTATACAATGAGCAGTTCTTC. Translating it yields CASGTRTSGLYNEQFF. This chain connects TRBV5-1 to TRBJ2-1, with 9 bases identical to TRBD2. The CDR3 spans 16 residues. J was trimmed by 4 bases and V by 7 bases; bases with no gene match: 12. The germline CDR1 and CDR2 sequences are SGHRS and YFSETQ.

The chain joins TRBV7-3 to TRBJ1-5, with 7 bases lining up with TRBD1. CDR3 length: 15 residues. Germline lookup yields CDR1 SGHTA and CDR2 FQGTGA. Trimming removed 2 bases from V and 6 bases from J; junction bases left unmatched: 7. The CDR3, as DNA: TGTGCCAGCAGCTTAGACAGGGAGATCAGTCAGCCCCAGCATTTT. It translates to CASSLDREISQPQHF.

This chain connects TRBV2 to TRBJ2-2; tentatively, D is TRBD1 or TRBD2 (6 bases each). The CDR3 length is 16 residues. Trimming stripped 6 bases from V and 2 bases from J, with 16 bases between. Germline values: CDR1 SNHLY, CDR2 FYNNEI. The CDR3 spells CASSTNGGQNTGELFF. In DNA, the CDR3 is TGTGCCAGCAGCACGAACGGGGGCCAAAACACCGGGGAGCTGTTTTTT.

V usage is TRBV11-2 and J usage is TRBJ2-1; the match to TRBD2 covers 12 bases. Germline CDR1 SGHAT, CDR2 FQNNGV. The length of the CDR3 is 18 residues. With 0 bases clipped from V and 5 bases from J, the junction kept 8 bases outside the gene matches. CDR3 amino acids: CASSLDRLAGVPHNEQFF. CDR3 nucleotide sequence: TGTGCCAGCAGCTTAGATCGACTAGCGGGAGTTCCCCACAATGAGCAGTTCTTC. Full variable domain (outside the CDR3, taken from reference TRBV11-2 and TRBJ2-1): EAGVAQSPRYKIIEKRQSVAFWCNPISGHATLYWYQQILGQGPKLLIQFQNNGVVDDSQLPKDRFSAERLKGVDSTLKIQPAKLEDSAVYLCASSLDRLAGVPHNEQFFGPGTRLTVL.

Remarks on this clonotype: Its ends do not fully match the called genes, so a read error is possible. This chain uses TRBV20-1 with TRBJ2-1, with 7 bases aligning to TRBD2. Per germline, CDR1 DFQATT and CDR2 SNEGSKA (reference sequence). This CDR3 is built from 16 residues. The CDR3 coding sequence is TGCTGTGCTACCACTCAAGAGGGAGGGCCTTACAATGAGCAGTTCTTC. Its protein is CCATTQEGGPYNEQFF.

The V call is TRBV20-1, the J call TRBJ2-3; D is ambiguous. CDR1 and CDR2 (germline): DFQATT, SNEGSKA (reference sequence). The germline V and J ends were trimmed by 3 bases and 0 bases, with 19 bases remaining between them. This CDR3 has 17 residues. This CDR3 reads CSARAPVVRSSTDTQYF. The DNA of the CDR3 is TGCAGTGCTAGGGCACCTGTTGTCAGGAGCAGCACAGATACGCAGTATTTT.

The V and J genes are TRBV4-3 and TRBJ2-2; 8 bases line up with TRBD1. The J segment lost 2 bases and the V segment lost 0 bases, leaving 5 bases of the junction unmatched. CDR1 and CDR2 (germline): LGHNA, YSLEER. This CDR3 has 17 amino acids. CDR3 loop: CASSQDGQGLNTGELFF. For the CDR3, the DNA is TGCGCCAGCAGCCAAGACGGACAGGGCCTAAACACCGGGGAGCTGTTTTTT.

This clonotype turned up a few times. The CDR3 reads CASSSPGEALTRYTF. CDR3 sequence (DNA): TGTGCCAGCAGTTCCCCGGGGGAGGCTCTTACTCGCTACACCTTC. The chain couples TRBV27 to TRBJ1-2, with D perhaps TRBD1 (5 bases). The germline V and J ends were trimmed by 4 bases and 9 bases, with 21 bases remaining between them. The CDR3 loop spans 15 amino acids. Germline V gene sequence: CDR1 MNHEY, CDR2 SMNVEV (reference sequence).

This clonotype appeared a few times. This chain connects TRBV29-1 to TRBJ2-5; maybe TRBD2 (6 bases). Germline V gene sequence: CDR1 SQVTM, CDR2 ANQGSEA. Between the trimmed V and J ends, which lost 3 bases and 5 bases, there was a span of 13 bases. The CDR3 length is 13 residues. The CDR3 bases are TGCAGCGTTGAGCCCCGGAGGGCGGAGACCCAGTACTTC. Its translation: CSVEPRRAETQYF.

This clonotype was seen only a few times. The V gene is TRBV20-1, the J gene TRBJ2-1; possible D gene TRBD1, 5 bases. The germline V and J ends were trimmed by 0 bases and 4 bases, with 16 bases remaining between them. This CDR3 region has 16 residues. Germline V gene lookup returns CDR1 DFQATT and CDR2 SNEGSKA (reference sequence). In DNA form, the CDR3 reads TGCAGTGCTAGAGAATTCAGGACACCCGCGTACAATGAGCAGTTCTTC. Translated: CSAREFRTPAYNEQFF.

This clonotype was found many times. The rearrangement joins TRBV7-9 to TRBJ1-3; maybe TRBD1 (5 bases). Between the trimmed V and J ends, which lost 8 bases and 2 bases, there was a span of 13 bases. The length of the CDR3 is 14 residues. The germline V gene encodes CDR1 SEHNR and CDR2 FQNEAQ (reference sequence). The CDR3 DNA follows: TGTGCCAGCTCCCTTAAGGGGCCTGGAAACACCATATATTTT. Amino acids: CASSLKGPGNTIYF.